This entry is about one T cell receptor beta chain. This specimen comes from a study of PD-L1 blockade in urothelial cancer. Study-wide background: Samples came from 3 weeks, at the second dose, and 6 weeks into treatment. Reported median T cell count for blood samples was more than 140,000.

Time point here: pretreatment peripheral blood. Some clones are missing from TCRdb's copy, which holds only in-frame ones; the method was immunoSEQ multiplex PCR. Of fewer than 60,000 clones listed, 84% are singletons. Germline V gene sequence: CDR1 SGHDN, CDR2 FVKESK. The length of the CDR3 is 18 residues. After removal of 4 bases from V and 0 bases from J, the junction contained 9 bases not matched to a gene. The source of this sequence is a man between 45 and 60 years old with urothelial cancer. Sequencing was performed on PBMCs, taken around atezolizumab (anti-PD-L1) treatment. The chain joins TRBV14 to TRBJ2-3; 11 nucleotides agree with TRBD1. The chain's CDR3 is CASSPGQGAGSSTDTQYF. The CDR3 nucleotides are TGTGCCAGCAGCCCCGGACAGGGGGCGGGTTCTAGCACAGATACGCAGTATTTT.